A selection of T cell receptor beta chains follows, all from one sample in a study of blood T cell repertoires in COVID-19. Clones were sequenced by immunoSEQ multiplex PCR, and TCRdb holds only the in-frame ones, with some missing. Among roughly 120,000 clones, 75% to 90% were seen once, and the ten largest hold around 5.5%. Material for sequencing was peripheral blood. Receptor source: a woman aged 55-69 years with COVID-19, enrolled during active disease. Each CDR3 is given with its conserved first and last residue. A D gene is named only where the DNA matches it firmly. Only some rows state a clone size, as once, few, many or a class for expanded clones.

d_gene	v_gene	j_gene	abundance	CDR3nt	CDR3aa
.	TRBV19	TRBJ1-2	.	TGTGCCAGTAGTATAGTCCAGGACACAGACTATGGCTACACCTTC	CASSIVQDTDYGYTF
.	TRBV27	TRBJ1-2	.	TGTGCCAGCAGTTTCACAGGGACTGGCTACACCTTC	CASSFTGTGYTF
.	TRBV19	TRBJ2-5	.	TGTGCCAGTAGTTCTCCTAGAAGGAAGGAGACCCAGTACTTC	CASSSPRRKETQYF
TRBD1	TRBV30	TRBJ2-7	.	TGTGCCTGGATAGACAGGGGGACCTACGAGCAGTACTTC	CAWIDRGTYEQYF
.	TRBV9	TRBJ2-2	.	TGTGCCAGCAGCGCCCGCGGGGGCAGGGTAAACACCGGGGAGCTGTTTTTT	CASSARGGRVNTGELFF
TRBD2	TRBV2	TRBJ2-3	.	TGTGCCAGCAGTGAACCGACCGCCGTGACTAGCGGGAGAAGCACAGATACGCAGTATTTT	CASSEPTAVTSGRSTDTQYF
.	TRBV9	TRBJ1-1	.	TGTGCCAGCAGCCCTGAACAGGGATACACTGAAGCTTTCTTT	CASSPEQGYTEAFF
TRBD1	TRBV5-4	TRBJ1-2	once	TGTGCCAGCAGCTTCGAGACAGGGTCGGGCTACACCTTC	CASSFETGSGYTF
TRBD2	TRBV7-6	TRBJ2-3	once	TGTGCCAGCAGCCTACTACAGCGGGGGGGCGGCACAGATACGCAGTATTTT	CASSLLQRGGGTDTQYF
TRBD1	TRBV3-1/TRBV3-2	TRBJ1-2	.	TGTGCCAGCCGCCCTCCCGTAACAGGGGGATATGGCTACACCTTC	CASRPPVTGGYGYTF
TRBD1	TRBV7-9	TRBJ2-7	.	TGTGCCAGCAGCCGGGTGGAAACAGGGGGCTACGAGCAGTACTTC	CASSRVETGGYEQYF
.	TRBV7-8	TRBJ1-3	.	TGTGCCAGCACCCGGACATTGCCTGGAAACACCATATATTTT	CASTRTLPGNTIYF
.	TRBV7-8	TRBJ1-6	many	TGTGCCAGCAGCTTAGTTTCGGGACTTAATTCACCCCTCCACTTT	CASSLVSGLNSPLHF
TRBD2	TRBV5-4	TRBJ2-5	once	TGTGCCAGCAGCCCTACCCTGGGACTAGAACTTGGGACCCAGTACTTC	CASSPTLGLELGTQYF
.	TRBV15	TRBJ1-5	few	TGTGCCACCAGCATGATTCGGACAGATAGCAATCAGCCCCAGCATTTT	CATSMIRTDSNQPQHF
TRBD2	TRBV5-1	TRBJ2-1	once	TGCGCCAGCAGCTTGGACCCAGCGGGGGGAGAGCAGTTCTTC	CASSLDPAGGEQFF
.	TRBV6-5	TRBJ1-6	.	TGTGCCAGCAGTTACTCCCAGGGTACACCCCTCCACTTT	CASSYSQGTPLHF
TRBD1	TRBV5-4	TRBJ1-1	.	TGTGCCAGCACCCAGGACAGGGTGAACACTGAAGCTTTCTTT	CASTQDRVNTEAFF